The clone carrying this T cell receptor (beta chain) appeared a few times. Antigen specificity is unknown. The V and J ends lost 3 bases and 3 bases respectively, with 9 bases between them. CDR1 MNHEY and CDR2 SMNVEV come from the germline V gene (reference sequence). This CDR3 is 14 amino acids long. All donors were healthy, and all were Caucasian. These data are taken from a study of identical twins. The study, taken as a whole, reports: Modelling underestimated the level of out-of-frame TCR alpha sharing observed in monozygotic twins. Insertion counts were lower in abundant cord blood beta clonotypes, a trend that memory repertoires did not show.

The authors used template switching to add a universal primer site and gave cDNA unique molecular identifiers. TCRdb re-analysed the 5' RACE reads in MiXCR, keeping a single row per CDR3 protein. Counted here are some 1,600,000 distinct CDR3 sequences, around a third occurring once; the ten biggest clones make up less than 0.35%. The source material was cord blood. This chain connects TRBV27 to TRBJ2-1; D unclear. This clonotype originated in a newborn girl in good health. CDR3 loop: CASSFRVLYNEQFF. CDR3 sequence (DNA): TGTGCCAGCAGTTTTAGGGTTCTCTACAATGAGCAGTTCTTC.